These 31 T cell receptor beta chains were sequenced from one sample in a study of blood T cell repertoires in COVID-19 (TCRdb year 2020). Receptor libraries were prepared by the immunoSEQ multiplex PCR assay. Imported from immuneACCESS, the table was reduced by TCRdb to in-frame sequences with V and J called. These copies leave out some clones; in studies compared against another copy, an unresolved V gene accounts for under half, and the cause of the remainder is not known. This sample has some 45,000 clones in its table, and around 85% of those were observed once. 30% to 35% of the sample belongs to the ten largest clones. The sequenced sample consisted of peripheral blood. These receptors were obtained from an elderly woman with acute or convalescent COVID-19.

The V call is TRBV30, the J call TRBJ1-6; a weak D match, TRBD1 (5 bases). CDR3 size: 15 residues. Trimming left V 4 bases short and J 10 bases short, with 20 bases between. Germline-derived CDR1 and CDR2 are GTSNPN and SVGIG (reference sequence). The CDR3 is CAWTRGARVASPLHF. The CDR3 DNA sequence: TGTGCCTGGACTCGTGGGGCCAGGGTCGCATCACCCCTCCACTTT. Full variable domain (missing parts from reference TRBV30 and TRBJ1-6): SQTIHQWPATLVQPVGSPLSLECTVEGTSNPNLYWYRQAAGRGLQLLFYSVGIGQISSEVPQNLSASRPQDRQFILSSKKLLLSDSGFYLCAWTRGARVASPLHFGNGTRLTVT.

CDR3 coding DNA: TGTGCCAGCAGTGATGGCGGGAACGGTGAGCAGTTCTTC. Amino acids: CASSDGGNGEQFF. The rearrangement joins TRBV6-1 to TRBJ2-1, with D perhaps TRBD2 (6 bases). The V end lost 3 bases, the J end lost 9 bases, and 12 bases lay between the germline ends. This CDR3 comprises 13 residues. Germline values: CDR1 MNHNS, CDR2 SASEGT.

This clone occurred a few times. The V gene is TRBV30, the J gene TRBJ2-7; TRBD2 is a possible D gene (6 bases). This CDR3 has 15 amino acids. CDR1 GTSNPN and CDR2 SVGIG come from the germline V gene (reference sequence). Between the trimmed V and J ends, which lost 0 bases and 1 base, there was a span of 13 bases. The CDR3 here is CAWSVLGDWSYEQYF. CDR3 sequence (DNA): TGTGCCTGGAGTGTATTGGGGGACTGGTCCTACGAGCAGTACTTC.

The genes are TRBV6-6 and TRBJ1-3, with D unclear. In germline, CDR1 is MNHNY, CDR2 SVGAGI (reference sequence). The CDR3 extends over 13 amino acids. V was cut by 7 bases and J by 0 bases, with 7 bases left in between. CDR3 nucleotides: TGTGCCAGCACTACAGACTCTGGAAACACCATATATTTT. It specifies CASTTDSGNTIYF.

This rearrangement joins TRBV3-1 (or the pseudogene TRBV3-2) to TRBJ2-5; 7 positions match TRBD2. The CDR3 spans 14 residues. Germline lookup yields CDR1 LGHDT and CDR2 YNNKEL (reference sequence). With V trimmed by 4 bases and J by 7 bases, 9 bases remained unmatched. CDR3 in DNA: TGTGCCAGCAGCCCACGACTAGCCTCGGGGACCCAGTACTTC. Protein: CASSPRLASGTQYF.

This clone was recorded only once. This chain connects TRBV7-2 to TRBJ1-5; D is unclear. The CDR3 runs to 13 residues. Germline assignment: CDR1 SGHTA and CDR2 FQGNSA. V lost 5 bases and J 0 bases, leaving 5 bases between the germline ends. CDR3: CASSPSSNQPQHF. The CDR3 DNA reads TGTGCCAGCAGCCCTAGTAGCAATCAGCCCCAGCATTTT.

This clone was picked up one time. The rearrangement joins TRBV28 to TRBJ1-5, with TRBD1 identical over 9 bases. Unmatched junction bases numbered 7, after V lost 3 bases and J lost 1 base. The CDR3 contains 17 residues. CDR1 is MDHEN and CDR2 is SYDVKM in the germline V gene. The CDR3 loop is CASSFLQGAGSNQPQHF. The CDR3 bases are TGTGCCAGCAGTTTCCTACAGGGGGCGGGGAGCAATCAGCCCCAGCATTTT.

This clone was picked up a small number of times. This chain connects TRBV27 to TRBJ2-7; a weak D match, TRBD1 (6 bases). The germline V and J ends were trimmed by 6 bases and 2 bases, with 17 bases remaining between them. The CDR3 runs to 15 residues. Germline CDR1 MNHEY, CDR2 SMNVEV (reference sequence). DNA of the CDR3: TGTGCCAGCAGCCAGACTCCGGACAGACCCTACGAGCAGTACTTC. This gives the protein CASSQTPDRPYEQYF.

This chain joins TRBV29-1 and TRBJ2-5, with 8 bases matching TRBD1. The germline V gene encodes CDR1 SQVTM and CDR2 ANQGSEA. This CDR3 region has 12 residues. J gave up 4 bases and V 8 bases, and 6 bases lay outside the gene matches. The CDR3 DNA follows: TGCAGCCTAGGGACAGGAGGAGAGACCCAGTACTTC. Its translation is CSLGTGGETQYF.

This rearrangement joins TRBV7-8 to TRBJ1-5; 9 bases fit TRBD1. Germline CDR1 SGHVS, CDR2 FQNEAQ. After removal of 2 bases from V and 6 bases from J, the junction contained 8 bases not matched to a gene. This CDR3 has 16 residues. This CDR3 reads CASSLIPQGASQPQHF. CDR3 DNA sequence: TGTGCCAGCAGCTTAATCCCACAGGGGGCTAGTCAGCCCCAGCATTTT.

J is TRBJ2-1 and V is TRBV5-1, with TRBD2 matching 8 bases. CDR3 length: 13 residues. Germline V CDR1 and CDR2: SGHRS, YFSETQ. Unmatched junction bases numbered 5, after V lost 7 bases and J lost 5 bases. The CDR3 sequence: CASFGLADNEQFF. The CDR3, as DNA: TGCGCCAGCTTCGGACTAGCCGACAATGAGCAGTTCTTC.

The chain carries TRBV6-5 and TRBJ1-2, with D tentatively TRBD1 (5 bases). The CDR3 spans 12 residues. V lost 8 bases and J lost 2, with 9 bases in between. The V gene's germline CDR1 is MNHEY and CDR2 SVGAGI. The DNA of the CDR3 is TGTGCCAGCCTTCAGGGAAACTATGGCTACACCTTC. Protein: CASLQGNYGYTF.

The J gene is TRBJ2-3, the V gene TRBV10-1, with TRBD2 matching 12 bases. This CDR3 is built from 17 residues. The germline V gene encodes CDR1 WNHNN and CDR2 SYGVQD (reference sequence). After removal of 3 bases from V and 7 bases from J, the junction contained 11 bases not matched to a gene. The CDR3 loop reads CASSDLTSGSSMNTQYF. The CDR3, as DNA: TGCGCCAGCAGTGACCTGACTAGCGGGAGTTCTATGAATACGCAGTATTTT.

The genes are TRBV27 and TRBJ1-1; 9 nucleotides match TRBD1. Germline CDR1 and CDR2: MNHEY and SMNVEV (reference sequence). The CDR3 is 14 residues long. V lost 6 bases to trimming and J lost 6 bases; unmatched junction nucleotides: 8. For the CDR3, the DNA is TGTGCCAGCAGACCAGACAGGGGGGGAGCTGAAGCTTTCTTT. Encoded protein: CASRPDRGGAEAFF.

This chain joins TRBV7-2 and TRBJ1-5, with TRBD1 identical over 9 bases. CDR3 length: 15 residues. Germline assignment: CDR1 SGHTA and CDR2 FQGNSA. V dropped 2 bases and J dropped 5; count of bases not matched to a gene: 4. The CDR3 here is CASSLTGQGYQPQHF. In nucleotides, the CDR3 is TGTGCCAGCAGCTTAACGGGACAGGGTTATCAGCCCCAGCATTTT.

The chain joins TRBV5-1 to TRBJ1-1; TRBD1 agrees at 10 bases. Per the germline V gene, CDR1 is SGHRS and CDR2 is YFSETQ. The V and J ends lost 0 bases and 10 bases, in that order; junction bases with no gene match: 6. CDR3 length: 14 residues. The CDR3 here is CASSLGGQGRGAFF. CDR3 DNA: TGCGCCAGCAGCTTGGGGGGACAGGGGCGCGGAGCTTTCTTT.

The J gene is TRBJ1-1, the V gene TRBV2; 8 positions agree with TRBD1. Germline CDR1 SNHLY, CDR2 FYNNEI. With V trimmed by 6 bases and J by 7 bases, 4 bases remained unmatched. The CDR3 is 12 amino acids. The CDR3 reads CASRRTGNEAFF. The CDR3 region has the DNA TGTGCCAGCAGAAGGACAGGGAATGAAGCTTTCTTT.

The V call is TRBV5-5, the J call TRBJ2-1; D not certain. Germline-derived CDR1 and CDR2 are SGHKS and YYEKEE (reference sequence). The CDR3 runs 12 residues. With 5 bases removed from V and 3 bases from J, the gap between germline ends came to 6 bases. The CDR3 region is CASSTSYNEQFF. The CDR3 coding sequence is TGTGCCAGCAGTACCAGCTACAATGAGCAGTTCTTC.

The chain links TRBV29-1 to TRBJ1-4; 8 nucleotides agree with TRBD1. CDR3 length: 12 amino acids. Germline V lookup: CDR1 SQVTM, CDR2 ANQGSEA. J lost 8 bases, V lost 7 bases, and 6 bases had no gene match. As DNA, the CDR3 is TGCAGCGGTGGACAGGGAACCGAAAAACTGTTTTTT. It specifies CSGGQGTEKLFF.

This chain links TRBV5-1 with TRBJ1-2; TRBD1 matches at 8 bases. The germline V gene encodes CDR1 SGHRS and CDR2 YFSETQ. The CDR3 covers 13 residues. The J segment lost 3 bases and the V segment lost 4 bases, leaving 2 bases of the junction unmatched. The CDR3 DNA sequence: TGCGCCAGCAGCCCACAGGGGGACTATGGCTACACCTTC. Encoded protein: CASSPQGDYGYTF. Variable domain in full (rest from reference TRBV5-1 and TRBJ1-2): KAGVTQTPRYLIKTRGQQVTLSCSPISGHRSVSWYQQTPGQGLQFLFEYFSETQRNKGNFPGRFSGRQFSNSRSEMNVSTLELGDSALYLCASSPQGDYGYTFGSGTRLTVV.

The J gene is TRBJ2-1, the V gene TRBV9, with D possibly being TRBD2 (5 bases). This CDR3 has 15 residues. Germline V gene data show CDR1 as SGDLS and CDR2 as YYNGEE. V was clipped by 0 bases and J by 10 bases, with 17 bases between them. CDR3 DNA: TGTGCCAGCAGCGTAGATCCTAGTGGGAGCTTGGAGCAGTTCTTC. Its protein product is CASSVDPSGSLEQFF.

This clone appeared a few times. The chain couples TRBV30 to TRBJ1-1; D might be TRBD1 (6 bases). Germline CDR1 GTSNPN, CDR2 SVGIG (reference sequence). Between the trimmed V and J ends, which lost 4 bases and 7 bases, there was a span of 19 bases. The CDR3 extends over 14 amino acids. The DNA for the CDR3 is TGTGCCTGGAAGGTAAGAGACAGGCTAGATGAAGCTTTCTTT. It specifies CAWKVRDRLDEAFF.

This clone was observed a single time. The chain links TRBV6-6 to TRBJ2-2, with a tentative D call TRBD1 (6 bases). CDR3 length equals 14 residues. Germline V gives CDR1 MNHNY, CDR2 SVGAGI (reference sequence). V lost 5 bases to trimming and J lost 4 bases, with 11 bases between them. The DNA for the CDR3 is TGTGCCAGCAGTCCCCAGGGGATCACCGGGGAGCTGTTTTTT. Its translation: CASSPQGITGELFF.

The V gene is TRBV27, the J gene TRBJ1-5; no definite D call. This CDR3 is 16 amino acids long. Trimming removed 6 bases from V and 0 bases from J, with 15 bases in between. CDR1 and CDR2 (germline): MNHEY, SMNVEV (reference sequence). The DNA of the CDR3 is TGTGCCAGCAGCAACCCCGAAGAGGTTAGCAATCAGCCCCAGCATTTT. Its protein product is CASSNPEEVSNQPQHF.

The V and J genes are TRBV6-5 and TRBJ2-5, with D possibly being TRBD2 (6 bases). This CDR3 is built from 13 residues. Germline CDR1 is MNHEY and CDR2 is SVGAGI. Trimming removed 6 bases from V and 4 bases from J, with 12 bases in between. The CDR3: CASRRGGVETQYF. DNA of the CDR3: TGTGCCAGCAGGCGCGGAGGGGTAGAGACCCAGTACTTC.

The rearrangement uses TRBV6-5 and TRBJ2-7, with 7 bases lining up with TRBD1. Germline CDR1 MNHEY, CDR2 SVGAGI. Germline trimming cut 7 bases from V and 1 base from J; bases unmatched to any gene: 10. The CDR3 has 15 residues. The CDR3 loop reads CASMGVWDRSYEQYF. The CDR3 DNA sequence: TGTGCCAGCATGGGGGTATGGGACAGATCCTACGAGCAGTACTTC.

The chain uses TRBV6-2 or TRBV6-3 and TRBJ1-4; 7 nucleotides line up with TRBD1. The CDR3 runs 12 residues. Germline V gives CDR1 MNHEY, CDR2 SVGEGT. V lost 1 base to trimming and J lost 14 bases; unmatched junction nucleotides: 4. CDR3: CASSYYGGGLFF. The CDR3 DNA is TGTGCCAGCAGTTACTACGGAGGGGGCCTGTTTTTT.

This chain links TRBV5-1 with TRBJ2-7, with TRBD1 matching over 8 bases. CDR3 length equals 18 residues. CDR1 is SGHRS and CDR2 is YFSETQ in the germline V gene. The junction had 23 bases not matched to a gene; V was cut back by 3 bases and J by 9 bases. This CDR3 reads CASSYGALSGTGRLGQYF. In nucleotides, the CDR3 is TGCGCCAGCAGCTACGGAGCCCTATCCGGGACAGGCCGTCTCGGGCAGTACTTC.

CDR3 loop: CASSTPSGRQNIQYF. Here the CDR3 DNA reads TGTGCCAGTAGTACTCCCAGCGGTCGCCAAAACATTCAGTACTTC. The chain joins TRBV19 to TRBJ2-4, with a possible D match to TRBD2 (5 bases). There are 15 residues in the CDR3. V lost 4 bases to trimming and J lost 5 bases, with 15 bases between them. Germline CDR1 is LNHDA and CDR2 is SQIVND (reference sequence).

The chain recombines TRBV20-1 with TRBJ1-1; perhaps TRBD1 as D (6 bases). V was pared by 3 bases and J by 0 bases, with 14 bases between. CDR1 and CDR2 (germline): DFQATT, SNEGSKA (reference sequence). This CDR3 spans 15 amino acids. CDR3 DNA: TGCAGTGCTAGTCCCTACGGACAGCTGAACACTGAAGCTTTCTTT. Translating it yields CSASPYGQLNTEAFF.

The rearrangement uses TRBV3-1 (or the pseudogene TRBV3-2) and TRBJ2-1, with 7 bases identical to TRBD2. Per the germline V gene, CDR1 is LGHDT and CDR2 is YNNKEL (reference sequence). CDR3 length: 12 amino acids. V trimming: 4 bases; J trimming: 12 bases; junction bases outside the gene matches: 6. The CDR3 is CASSPPSGRQFF. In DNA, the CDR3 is TGTGCCAGCAGCCCCCCTAGCGGTCGGCAGTTCTTC.